The T cell receptor (beta chain) described here comes from a study of breast tumors, draining lymph nodes, adjacent tissues. General study findings and limits: Luminal-like breast cancer showed significantly higher tumor–nontumor repertoire similarity than basal-like. Data only fit, rather than demonstrated, lymph node origin of most tumor T cells. Most tumor T cells seemingly derive from lymph node, then expand in tumor. Tumor repertoires ranked between lymph nodes and nontumor tissue in diversity, with V and J gene preferences.

A remark on this clonotype: As yet, its antigen is unknown.

Axillary draining lymph nodes of breast cancer patients supplied the node samples. Germline V gives CDR1 LNHNV, CDR2 YYDKDF (reference sequence). The CDR3 has 17 amino acids. V was pared by 3 bases and J by 5 bases, with 10 bases of the junction left unmatched. One entry per CDR3 protein, called by TCRdb with MiXCR from the multiplex PCR reads. The table has about 230,000 distinct CDR3 sequences, around 32% seen once; the top ten hold roughly 1.5%. The sample taken for sequencing was axillary lymph node tissue. The chain has TRBV15 and TRBJ1-3; 10 bases match TRBD1. The receptor was isolated from a female donor with breast cancer. Some clones in this sample may be carry-over from other donors' samples. The DNA of the CDR3 is TGTGCCACCAGCAGTCTCCGGGACAGGGGATCGAGAAACACCATATATTTT. It yields the protein CATSSLRDRGSRNTIYF.